This T cell receptor (beta chain) appears in the sequencing data of a study of blood T cell repertoires in COVID-19. This CDR3 has 15 residues. V lost 6 bases to trimming and J lost 3 bases; unmatched junction nucleotides: 7. CDR1 and CDR2 from the germline V gene are MNHEY and SVGAGI. Repertoires were generated with immunoSEQ multiplex PCR, while TCRdb's copy carries only in-frame clones and drops some. The sample comprises about 100,000 clones, 80% to 95% of which are singletons, and over 2% rests with the top ten. Sequencing was performed on peripheral blood. This TCR derives from a man aged 50-60 years with active COVID-19. The rearrangement uses TRBV6-5 and TRBJ1-5, with TRBD1 matching 8 bases. The DNA of the CDR3 is TGTGCCAGCAGCCGAGACAGGGGTTCCAATCAGCCCCAGCATTTT. It codes for CASSRDRGSNQPQHF.